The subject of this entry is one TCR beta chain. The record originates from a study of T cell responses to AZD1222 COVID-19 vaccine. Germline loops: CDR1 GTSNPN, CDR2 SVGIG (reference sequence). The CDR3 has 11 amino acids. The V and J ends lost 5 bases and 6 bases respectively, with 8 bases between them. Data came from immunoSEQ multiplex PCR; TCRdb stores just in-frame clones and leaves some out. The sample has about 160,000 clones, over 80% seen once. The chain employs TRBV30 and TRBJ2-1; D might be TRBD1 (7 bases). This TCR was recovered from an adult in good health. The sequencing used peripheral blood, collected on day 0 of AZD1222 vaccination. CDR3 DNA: TGTGCCTGGCAGGGGGGCAATGAGCAGTTCTTC. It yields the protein CAWQGGNEQFF.